This T cell receptor beta chain was profiled in a study of T cell responses to AZD1222 COVID-19 vaccine. Broader study findings: Only after the peak T cell response were repertoires sampled. Clonal diversity may have been underestimated, and the donors were mostly white British, with more females than males.

Method: immunoSEQ multiplex PCR; TCRdb's copy keeps in-frame clones and lacks some. The table lists roughly 29,000 clones, approximately 93% of them singletons, with about 8% in the top ten. As to this clone: What it recognizes is unknown.

This clonotype was obtained from an adult in good health. The sample was peripheral blood, taken on day 0 of AZD1222 vaccination.

CDR3 nucleotide sequence: TGTGCCAGCAGCCCGGGACTCAGCACAGATACGCAGTATTTT. This sequence encodes CASSPGLSTDTQYF. The chain couples TRBV7-8 to TRBJ2-3; weak D call: TRBD2 (6 bases). CDR1 SGHVS and CDR2 FQNEAQ come from the germline V gene. The CDR3 consists of 14 residues. V shed 5 bases and J shed 0 bases, with 9 bases lying between them.